Listed below are T cell receptor beta chains from one sample, sequenced in a study of blood T cell repertoires in COVID-19. Libraries were prepared by immunoSEQ multiplex PCR; TCRdb keeps only in-frame clonotypes and omits some of them. The sample shows hundreds of thousands of clones, around 86% of them seen only once. The sequenced sample consisted of peripheral blood. These receptors originate from a human donor in a cohort sampled during active COVID-19. Each CDR3 is given with its conserved first and last residue. Each record gives: clone size, CDR3 length, J gene, D gene, V gene, CDR3 protein, CDR3 DNA. A D gene is named only where the DNA matches it firmly. Clone size is not always given. Where it is, it says once, few, many or a class for expanded clones.

-	12	TRBJ1-2	-	TRBV6-5	CASSSQFYGYTF	TGTGCCAGCAGTTCACAGTTCTATGGCTACACCTTC
-	16	TRBJ1-1	TRBD1	TRBV6-5	CASSYSPTGAITEAFF	TGTGCCAGCAGTTACTCGCCGACAGGGGCAATAACTGAAGCTTTCTTT
-	15	TRBJ1-4	-	TRBV21-1	CASSTPRDRDEKLFF	TGTGCCAGCAGCACCCCCCGGGACAGGGACGAAAAACTGTTTTTT
-	14	TRBJ1-2	-	TRBV3-1/TRBV3-2	CASSQPDWNYGYTF	TGTGCCAGCAGCCAACCCGACTGGAACTATGGCTACACCTTC
-	15	TRBJ2-3	TRBD1	TRBV2	CASSVGTGGADTQYF	TGTGCCAGCAGTGTTGGGACAGGGGGCGCAGATACGCAGTATTTT
-	16	TRBJ1-1	TRBD1	TRBV6-5	CASSYWGQGEGTEAFF	TGTGCCAGCAGTTACTGGGGACAGGGAGAAGGGACTGAAGCTTTCTTT
-	15	TRBJ2-3	TRBD2	TRBV7-7	CASSFERGPRNTQYF	TGTGCTAGCAGCTTCGAGCGGGGGCCCCGCAATACGCAGTATTTT
-	14	TRBJ2-1	-	TRBV10-3	CAIRTGSSYNEQFF	TGTGCCATCAGAACAGGGAGCTCCTACAATGAGCAGTTCTTC
-	15	TRBJ2-5	-	TRBV5-1	CASSLGGGTQETQYF	TGCGCCAGCAGCTTGGGTGGGGGGACCCAAGAGACCCAGTACTTC
-	14	TRBJ2-1	TRBD1	TRBV19	CASSKRDSYNEQFF	TGTGCCAGTAGTAAGAGGGACAGTTACAATGAGCAGTTCTTC
-	18	TRBJ1-5	-	TRBV2	CASSSTRGGGRSNQPQHF	TGTGCCAGCAGTTCTACGAGGGGAGGAGGGCGTAGCAATCAGCCCCAGCATTTT
-	14	TRBJ1-6	-	TRBV30	CAWSAGGYNSPLHF	TGTGCCTGGAGTGCCGGGGGCTATAATTCACCCCTCCACTTT
-	15	TRBJ2-7	TRBD2	TRBV5-1	CASSLTGGYNYEQYF	TGCGCCAGCAGCCTCACGGGGGGGTACAACTACGAGCAGTACTTC
-	14	TRBJ2-2	-	TRBV7-3	CASRPLTNTGELFF	TGTGCCAGCAGACCACTAACGAACACCGGGGAGCTGTTTTTT
-	17	TRBJ1-3	-	TRBV25-1	CASSEFRTGLAGNTIYF	TGTGCCAGCAGTGAATTCCGGACGGGATTGGCTGGAAACACCATATATTTT
-	13	TRBJ2-4	-	TRBV5-1	CASSLDRKNIQYF	TGCGCCAGCAGCTTGGACAGAAAAAACATTCAGTACTTC
-	13	TRBJ2-5	TRBD1	TRBV10-3	CAIGTGVQETQYF	TGTGCCATCGGAACAGGGGTCCAAGAGACCCAGTACTTC
-	15	TRBJ1-1	-	TRBV2	CASTKGGPPGTEAFF	TGTGCCAGCACGAAGGGAGGACCCCCTGGCACTGAAGCTTTCTTT
-	13	TRBJ1-5	-	TRBV30	CAWSSDRDQPQHF	TGTGCCTGGAGTTCCGATCGGGATCAGCCCCAGCATTTT
-	13	TRBJ1-1	-	TRBV12-3/TRBV12-4	CASSLQAGTEAFF	TGTGCCAGCAGTCTCCAAGCCGGGACAGAAGCTTTCTTT
-	16	TRBJ1-5	-	TRBV4-1	CASSLYSTDSNQPQHF	TGCGCCAGCAGCCTTTACTCGACAGATAGCAATCAGCCCCAGCATTTT
-	12	TRBJ1-1	-	TRBV28	CASSPSRSEAFF	TGTGCCAGCAGCCCATCCAGGTCTGAAGCTTTCTTT
few	15	TRBJ1-1	-	TRBV5-1	CASSQTADTNTEAFF	TGCGCCAGCAGCCAAACGGCGGACACGAACACTGAAGCTTTCTTT
few	12	TRBJ2-5	-	TRBV29-1	CSGTHLQETQYF	TGCAGCGGAACACACCTCCAAGAGACCCAGTACTTC
once	14	TRBJ2-3	-	TRBV19	CASRRELGTDTQYF	TGTGCCAGTAGACGCGAGTTGGGCACAGATACGCAGTATTTT
-	15	TRBJ1-6	-	TRBV4-1	CASSQGAGVHSPLHF	TGCGCCAGCAGCCAGGGGGCAGGGGTACATTCACCCCTCCACTTT
-	16	TRBJ2-4	TRBD1	TRBV5-1	CASSLGTGLAKNIQYF	TGCGCCAGCAGCTTGGGGACAGGGTTAGCCAAAAACATTCAGTACTTC
-	16	TRBJ2-1	TRBD2	TRBV4-2	CASSHSSGGTNNEQFF	TGTGCCAGCAGCCATTCTAGCGGGGGGACAAACAATGAGCAGTTCTTC
-	13	TRBJ1-1	-	TRBV7-7	CASSINLNTEAFF	TGTGCTAGCAGCATTAATTTGAACACTGAAGCTTTCTTT
-	14	TRBJ1-5	-	TRBV19	CASSIRGSGEPQHF	TGTGCCAGTAGTATACGAGGCAGCGGGGAGCCCCAGCATTTT
-	13	TRBJ2-7	-	TRBV10-1	CASSYGAGNEQYF	TGCGCCAGCAGTTACGGAGCAGGGAACGAGCAGTACTTC
-	16	TRBJ2-2	TRBD2	TRBV27	CASSSPTSGRSGELFF	TGTGCCAGCAGTTCCCCGACTAGCGGGAGATCCGGGGAGCTGTTTTTT
-	14	TRBJ2-3	-	TRBV30	CAWSGLDYTDTQYF	TGTGCCTGGAGTGGTCTCGACTACACAGATACGCAGTATTTT
-	16	TRBJ2-3	TRBD2	TRBV6-6	CASSRLAGLSTDTQYF	TGTGCCAGCAGCAGACTAGCGGGGCTTAGCACAGATACGCAGTATTTT
-	13	TRBJ2-7	TRBD2	TRBV5-1	CASRQRLADEQYF	TGCGCCAGCAGGCAGCGACTAGCGGACGAGCAGTACTTC
-	13	TRBJ1-2	-	TRBV11-2	CASSLAGVGGYTF	TGTGCCAGCAGCTTAGCCGGCGTGGGCGGCTACACCTTC
once	13	TRBJ1-6	-	TRBV11-2	CASSFEINSPLHF	TGTGCCAGCAGCTTCGAGATTAATTCACCCCTCCACTTT
-	13	TRBJ2-2	-	TRBV28	CASSNLASGELFF	TGTGCCAGCAGTAATTTGGCATCCGGGGAGCTGTTTTTT
-	13	TRBJ2-5	TRBD1	TRBV19	CASRGTGGQTQYF	TGTGCCAGTAGAGGGACAGGGGGTCAGACCCAGTACTTC
-	22	TRBJ1-2	TRBD1	TRBV3-1/TRBV3-2	CASSLLAQSRVPSKGQGWGYTF	TGTGCCAGCAGTCTCTTGGCCCAATCCAGGGTCCCCAGCAAAGGACAGGGCTGGGGCTACACCTTC
once	14	TRBJ1-2	TRBD1	TRBV7-9	CASSLGTGNLGYTF	TGTGCCAGCAGCTTAGGGACAGGGAACTTGGGCTACACCTTC
-	14	TRBJ1-5	-	TRBV2	CASSPTVSNQPQHF	TGTGCCAGCAGTCCGACAGTTAGCAATCAGCCCCAGCATTTT